The 9 T cell receptor beta chains in this list originate from one sample, sequenced in a study of cytomegalovirus exposure and HLA in healthy donors. PCR employed 60 Vbeta and 13 Jbeta primers. The method was immunoSEQ multiplex PCR; TCRdb's version includes in-frame clones alone and lacks a portion of them. The table shows about 180,000 clones, with 80% occurring only once. Sequencing used PBMCs. The source is a woman younger than 45 in good health and CMV-seronegative.

The chain recombines TRBV5-1 with TRBJ2-1, with D possibly being TRBD1 (6 bases). This CDR3 comprises 16 residues. Germline values: CDR1 SGHRS, CDR2 YFSETQ. Trimming stripped 2 bases from V and 0 bases from J, with 12 bases between. For the CDR3, the DNA is TGCGCCAGCAGCTTACAGGGTCCTGCCTCCTACAATGAGCAGTTCTTC. Amino acid sequence: CASSLQGPASYNEQFF.

The chain recombines TRBV2 with TRBJ1-5; possible D gene TRBD1, 6 bases. Germline-derived CDR1 and CDR2 are SNHLY and FYNNEI. V lost 6 bases and J lost 0, with 12 bases in between. CDR3 length equals 15 residues. CDR3 loop: CASRHRVNSNQPQHF. CDR3 DNA: TGTGCCAGCAGACACAGGGTTAATAGCAATCAGCCCCAGCATTTT.

The chain joins TRBV29-1 to TRBJ2-5; a weak D match, TRBD1 (6 bases). V was trimmed by 7 bases and J by 0 bases, leaving 18 bases between them. The CDR3 runs to 15 residues. Germline CDR1 is SQVTM and CDR2 is ANQGSEA. CDR3 DNA sequence: TGCAGCGCCCAAGCCGGGACACAATACCAAGAGACCCAGTACTTC. Protein: CSAQAGTQYQETQYF.

The chain carries TRBV4-3 and TRBJ1-2, with D maybe TRBD1 (6 bases). The CDR3 is 15 residues long. CDR1 is LGHNA, CDR2 YSLEER, per germline. V lost 1 base and J lost 2, with 11 bases in between. The DNA of the CDR3 is TGCGCCAGCAGCCAAGTAGTCAGGGGAAACTATGGCTACACCTTC. It codes for CASSQVVRGNYGYTF.

V gene TRBV25-1 combines with J gene TRBJ1-4; 7 nucleotides line up with TRBD1. Per germline, CDR1 MGHDK and CDR2 SYGVNS. The V segment lost 4 bases and the J segment 7 bases; nucleotides outside the gene matches: 6. The CDR3 runs 14 residues. CDR3 region: CASSVGGAGEKLFF. The CDR3 DNA reads as TGTGCCAGCAGTGTAGGGGGCGCGGGTGAAAAACTGTTTTTT.

Comments on this clone: One end of the junction fails to match germline, which may point to a read error. The CDR3 loop reads CASSLGEGSEQYF. DNA of the CDR3: TGTGCTAGCAGCTTAGGGGAGGGATCCGAGCAGTACTTC. The chain couples TRBV7-7 to TRBJ2-7, with 7 bases fitting TRBD2. Germline V gene data show CDR1 as SSHAT and CDR2 as FNYEAQ (reference sequence). This CDR3 contains 13 residues.

J is TRBJ2-7 and V is TRBV9; 9 bases are shared with TRBD2. Trimming took 0 bases from V and 1 from J; bases not matched to a gene: 8. The CDR3 has 17 residues. Germline CDR1 reads SGDLS; CDR2 reads YYNGEE. The CDR3 spells CASSVAPGGGDSYEQYF. CDR3 nucleotides: TGTGCCAGCAGCGTAGCGCCCGGCGGGGGGGATTCCTACGAGCAGTACTTC.

This chain's CDR3 is CASSTLGQGVTDTQYF. Here the CDR3 DNA reads TGTGCCAGCTCCACACTGGGTCAGGGGGTCACAGATACGCAGTATTTT. The genes are TRBV18 and TRBJ2-3, with 7 bases aligning to TRBD1. There are 16 residues in the CDR3. V lost 6 bases to trimming and J lost 2 bases; unmatched junction nucleotides: 11. Germline CDR1 is KGHSH and CDR2 is LQKENI.

This sequence joins TRBV9 and TRBJ2-3; D ambiguous. The CDR3 has 15 amino acids. V lost 0 bases and J lost 0, with 8 bases in between. Germline V gives CDR1 SGDLS, CDR2 YYNGEE. CDR3 sequence: CASSVAPTSTDTQYF. Written as DNA, the CDR3 is TGTGCCAGCAGCGTAGCGCCGACTAGCACAGATACGCAGTATTTT.